This TCR beta chain comes out of a study of read filtering for tumor transcriptome and immune sequencing. This clonotype was picked up many times. The library was built from roughly 400 ng RNA with molecular barcoded adaptors for alpha/delta and beta/gamma chains. TCRdb re-analysed the reads in MiXCR, keeping a single row per CDR3 protein. The table has 43,000 or so distinct CDR3 sequences, approximately 12% seen once. This CDR3 comprises 12 residues. Germline loops: CDR1 DFQATT, CDR2 SNEGSKA (reference sequence). V was pared by 1 base and J by 7 bases, with 5 bases between. The source is a donor at least 40 years old with multiple myeloma. Input material: a population of CD138-negative cells sorted from bone marrow. The chain carries TRBV20-1 and TRBJ1-6; TRBD1 is a possible D gene (5 bases). The CDR3 nucleotides read TGCAGTGCTAGAGCAGGGAATTCACCCCTCCACTTT. Protein: CSARAGNSPLHF.